Below, 5 T cell receptor beta chains from the same sample are listed, as sequenced in a study of blood T cell repertoires in COVID-19. Profiling relied on immunoSEQ multiplex PCR, and the TCRdb table lists in-frame clones only, not all of them. The table lists tens of thousands of clones, roughly 86% of them singletons, with roughly 5.4% in the top ten. Material: peripheral blood. The receptors come from a man between 35 and 55 years old with acute or convalescent COVID-19.

A few counts support this clone. The chain joins TRBV5-1 to TRBJ1-1; maybe TRBD1 (5 bases). V lost 4 bases to trimming and J lost 4 bases, with 17 bases between them. The germline CDR1 and CDR2 sequences are SGHRS and YFSETQ. The CDR3 covers 15 residues. This chain's CDR3 is CASSLDPTEVTEAFF. The DNA of the CDR3 is TGCGCCAGCAGCCTAGACCCGACAGAGGTCACTGAAGCTTTCTTT.

V is TRBV5-4 and J is TRBJ2-5; D is uncertain. CDR1 SGHNT and CDR2 YYREEE come from the germline V gene (reference sequence). Trimming shortened V by 6 bases and J by 5 bases, and 14 bases separated the two germline ends. The CDR3 contains 13 residues. This CDR3 reads CASKPQIGETQYF. The CDR3 DNA reads TGTGCCAGCAAGCCCCAGATCGGGGAGACCCAGTACTTC.

CDR3 sequence (DNA): TGTGCTAGTGGTTTGTCCTCGGACAGGGGTAGTGGCTACACCTTC. Translation gives CASGLSSDRGSGYTF. This sequence joins TRBV12-5 and TRBJ1-2, with 9 bases matching TRBD1. The length of the CDR3 is 15 residues. The germline CDR1 and CDR2 sequences are LGHNT and FRNRAP. Trimming cost V 2 bases and J 7 bases; bases outside gene matches: 8.

The V call is TRBV25-1, the J call TRBJ1-1; possibly TRBD1 for D (5 bases). The germline V gene encodes CDR1 MGHDK and CDR2 SYGVNS. V dropped 5 bases and J dropped 5 bases, with 24 bases sitting between them. The CDR3 runs to 17 residues. The chain's CDR3 is CASSPAWVGARDTEAFF. CDR3 nucleotide sequence: TGTGCCAGCAGTCCAGCTTGGGTAGGGGCAAGGGATACTGAAGCTTTCTTT.

The rearrangement uses TRBV6-5 and TRBJ1-2; D gene uncertain. The CDR3 contains 13 residues. The V end was cut by 7 bases, the J end by 6 bases, with 15 bases between. Per germline, CDR1 MNHEY and CDR2 SVGAGI. CDR3 protein: CASNFRDSHGYTF. CDR3 DNA sequence: TGTGCCAGCAATTTCCGGGATTCTCATGGCTACACCTTC.